Each of the 20 T cell receptor beta chains below was sequenced from the same sample in a study of spatial heterogeneity in lung cancer. Sample time point: sample taken at primary tumor resection. The input material, whole RNA from tumor, nontumor lung or frozen PBMC, was sequenced unsorted. TCRdb reprocessed the 5' RACE reads with MiXCR, giving one entry per CDR3 protein. The table lists 50,000 or so distinct CDR3 sequences, less than 8.5% of them singletons. The sample consisted of PBMCs, taken at surgery. Source of these receptors: a female donor with early-stage non-small cell lung cancer.

This chain connects TRBV19 to TRBJ2-1; D possibly matches TRBD1 or TRBD2 (6 bases each). The CDR3 sequence is 15 residues long. Germline V gene data show CDR1 as LNHDA and CDR2 as SQIVND (reference sequence). Trimming took 5 bases from V and 5 from J, leaving 16 bases between them. The CDR3 DNA reads TGTGCCAGTAGTCGGGGGCCCCGTATGAACAATGAGCAGTTCTTC. This gives the protein CASSRGPRMNNEQFF.

This clonotype was seen more than once but under ten times. The rearrangement links TRBV20-1 to TRBJ1-1, with D unclear. The CDR3 totals 16 residues. Germline V gene sequence: CDR1 DFQATT, CDR2 SNEGSKA (reference sequence). Trimming left V 1 base short and J 0 bases short, with 15 bases between. CDR3 amino acids: CSARGSESYLNTEAFF. The CDR3 DNA reads TGCAGTGCTAGAGGGTCGGAAAGTTATTTGAACACTGAAGCTTTCTTT.

V usage is TRBV6-1 and J usage is TRBJ1-6; D gene unclear. The CDR3 is 14 amino acids. Trimming left V 2 bases short and J 7 bases short, with 9 bases between. CDR1 is MNHNS and CDR2 is SASEGT in the germline V gene. The CDR3 loop is CASSESATNSPLHF. In DNA form, the CDR3 reads TGTGCCAGCAGTGAATCGGCGACCAATTCACCCCTCCACTTT.

This clonotype was seen only a few times. V and J are TRBV19 and TRBJ1-5; 7 positions agree with TRBD1. J was trimmed by 2 bases and V by 7 bases; bases with no gene match: 8. This CDR3 has 15 amino acids. Germline values: CDR1 LNHDA, CDR2 SQIVND (reference sequence). CDR3 amino acids: CASKKGAVGNQPQHF. CDR3 DNA: TGTGCCAGTAAAAAGGGGGCGGTTGGCAATCAGCCCCAGCATTTT.

This clonotype has more than one count but fewer than ten. The V gene is TRBV7-9, the J gene TRBJ2-5; 8 nucleotides align to TRBD1. The germline gives CDR1 SEHNR, CDR2 FQNEAQ (reference sequence). The length of the CDR3 is 15 residues. Germline trimming cut 5 bases from V and 2 bases from J; bases unmatched to any gene: 7. The CDR3 region is CASSRGRDRQETQYF. The CDR3 region has the DNA TGTGCCAGCAGCCGAGGCCGGGACAGGCAAGAGACCCAGTACTTC.

The J gene is TRBJ2-4, the V gene TRBV20-1; D ambiguous. CDR3 length: 15 amino acids. Per germline, CDR1 DFQATT and CDR2 SNEGSKA (reference sequence). Trimming left V 0 bases short and J 8 bases short, with 17 bases between. The chain's CDR3 is CSARDPGHFWDIQYF. Written as DNA, the CDR3 is TGCAGTGCTAGAGATCCCGGCCACTTCTGGGACATTCAGTACTTC.

This clonotype was seen only a few times. The chain recombines TRBV6-5 with TRBJ2-1, with D hard to call. The V and J ends lost 6 bases and 4 bases respectively, with 13 bases between them. The CDR3 covers 14 residues. Germline values: CDR1 MNHEY, CDR2 SVGAGI. The CDR3 DNA follows: TGTGCCAGCAGATACCCCGGACGGTACAATGAGCAGTTCTTC. This encodes CASRYPGRYNEQFF.

The chain recombines TRBV7-2 with TRBJ1-5, with a tentative D call TRBD1 (6 bases). This CDR3 is 14 amino acids long. V shed 1 base and J shed 3 bases, with 7 bases lying between them. Germline lookup yields CDR1 SGHTA and CDR2 FQGNSA. The CDR3 sequence: CASSLGTANQPQHF. In DNA, the CDR3 is TGTGCCAGCAGCTTAGGGACAGCCAATCAGCCCCAGCATTTT.

This clonotype was seen a handful of times. The genes are TRBV4-1 and TRBJ1-2; the D gene is possibly TRBD1 (5 bases). The V gene lost 0 bases and the J gene lost 4 bases, with 18 bases spanning the gap. Germline CDR1 MGHRA, CDR2 YSYEKL. The CDR3 length is 17 residues. CDR3 in DNA: TGCGCCAGCAGCCAAGATCCCTCCCCAGGGAATCCCTATGGCTACACCTTC. Protein product: CASSQDPSPGNPYGYTF.

This clonotype was counted at least ten times. The chain links TRBV2 to TRBJ1-1; D possibly corresponds to TRBD1 (6 bases). From germline, CDR1 is SNHLY and CDR2 FYNNEI. Trimming removed 6 bases from V and 5 bases from J, with 16 bases in between. The CDR3 is made up of 14 amino acids. CDR3 in DNA: TGTGCCAGCAGGGCAAGGGGGGCTGGGACTGAAGCTTTCTTT. Translation gives CASRARGAGTEAFF.

The chain carries TRBV6-2 or TRBV6-3 and TRBJ2-1; D uncertain. Looked up from germline, CDR1 is MNHEY and CDR2 is SVGEGT. The V gene lost 6 bases and the J gene lost 6 bases, with 9 bases spanning the gap. CDR3 length: 12 residues. As DNA, the CDR3 is TGTGCCAGCAGCCCGCATCTCAATGAGCAGTTCTTC. Its protein is CASSPHLNEQFF.

The chain uses TRBV19 and TRBJ1-5; TRBD1 matches at 7 bases. Germline V gives CDR1 LNHDA, CDR2 SQIVND (reference sequence). The V gene end was trimmed by 6 bases and the J gene end by 3 bases; junction bases not matched to a gene: 8. This CDR3 is 15 amino acids long. The CDR3 loop reads CASRRAGTDNQPQHF. In DNA, the CDR3 is TGTGCCAGTAGACGAGCCGGGACAGACAATCAGCCCCAGCATTTT.

This clonotype was picked up many times. V is TRBV11-2 and J is TRBJ2-7; the D is unclear. Trimming removed 2 bases from V and 3 bases from J, with 5 bases in between. The CDR3 is 12 amino acids. Germline values: CDR1 SGHAT, CDR2 FQNNGV. CDR3 sequence (DNA): TGTGCCAGCAGCTTAATGGGCTACGAGCAGTACTTC. Its translation: CASSLMGYEQYF.

This clonotype has only one observation. Given a much more abundant clone one base away, this may be a read error. The CDR3 DNA follows: TGTGCCATCAGAGCTGACTGGAACACCGGGGAGCCGTTTTTT. Amino acids: CAIRADWNTGEPFF. This chain uses TRBV10-3 with TRBJ2-2; tentative D call: TRBD2 (5 bases). Germline CDR1 and CDR2: ENHRY and SYGVKD. This CDR3 has 14 residues.

A few counts support this clonotype. The chain uses TRBV7-9 and TRBJ2-1; 9 bases match TRBD2. V dropped 4 bases and J dropped 13; count of bases not matched to a gene: 8. The CDR3 contains 13 residues. From germline, CDR1 is SEHNR and CDR2 FQNEAQ (reference sequence). CDR3 bases: TGTGCCAGCAGCTCTTCCTCCGGGACTAGCCAGTTCTTC. Encoded protein: CASSSSSGTSQFF.

The chain carries TRBV4-2 and TRBJ2-1; 8 bases are shared with TRBD2. From germline, CDR1 is LGHNA and CDR2 YNFKEQ. The CDR3 totals 16 residues. V dropped 3 bases and J dropped 2; count of bases not matched to a gene: 6. CDR3 protein: CASSQGSGEAYNEQFF. The CDR3 nucleotides are TGTGCCAGCAGCCAGGGTAGCGGGGAGGCCTACAATGAGCAGTTCTTC.

This clonotype showed up just a few times. V gene TRBV21-1 combines with J gene TRBJ1-1; TRBD1, as called in the table, went unchecked against the DNA. TRBV21-1 is a pseudogene segment. This CDR3 is 16 amino acids long. The DNA of the CDR3 is TGTGCCAGGGCCTTAGGGACAGGGCGGGGGAACACTGAAGCTTTCTTT. It codes for CARALGTGRGNTEAFF.

This clonotype occurred many times. The gene calls are TRBV29-1 and TRBJ2-5; no clear D. The germline V gene encodes CDR1 SQVTM and CDR2 ANQGSEA. CDR3 size: 13 residues. V lost 5 bases, J lost 7 bases, and 17 bases lay in between. This chain's CDR3 is CSVKVLAGSTQYF. The CDR3 coding sequence is TGCAGCGTTAAAGTCCTGGCTGGGTCGACCCAGTACTTC.

In this sample, this clonotype turned up many times. The V gene is TRBV20-1, the J gene TRBJ1-6; 7 bases agree with TRBD1. Germline-derived CDR1 and CDR2 are DFQATT and SNEGSKA (reference sequence). V lost 1 base, J lost 5 bases, and 5 bases stayed unmatched. The CDR3 is made up of 15 amino acids. The CDR3, as DNA: TGCAGTGCTAGAGGGACAGGAGGGGATAATTCACCCCTCCACTTT. The encoded protein is CSARGTGGDNSPLHF.

The sample holds many counts of this clonotype. V gene TRBV12-3 or TRBV12-4 combines with J gene TRBJ2-1, with TRBD2 matching over 7 bases. The CDR3 contains 15 residues. The trim removed 2 bases at V and 3 bases at J, leaving 4 bases unmatched. The CDR3 coding sequence is TGTGCCAGCAGTTTAATGGGGGGGAGCTACAATGAGCAGTTCTTC. Its protein is CASSLMGGSYNEQFF.